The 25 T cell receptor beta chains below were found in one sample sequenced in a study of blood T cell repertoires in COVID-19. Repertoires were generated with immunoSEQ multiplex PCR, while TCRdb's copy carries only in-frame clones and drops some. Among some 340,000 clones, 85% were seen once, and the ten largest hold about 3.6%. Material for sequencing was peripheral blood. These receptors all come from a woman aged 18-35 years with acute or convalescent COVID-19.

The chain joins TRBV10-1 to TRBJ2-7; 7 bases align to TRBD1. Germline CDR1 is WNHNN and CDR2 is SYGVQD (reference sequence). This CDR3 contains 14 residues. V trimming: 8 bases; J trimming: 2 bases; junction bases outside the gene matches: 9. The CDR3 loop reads CASGPGQPPYEQYF. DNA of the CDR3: TGCGCCAGCGGGCCGGGACAGCCTCCCTACGAGCAGTACTTC.

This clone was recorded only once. The CDR3 DNA is TGTGCCAGCAGTGACGGGGTGGGCTACACCTTC. Amino acids: CASSDGVGYTF. The chain uses TRBV25-1 and TRBJ1-2, with D hard to call. The ends were cut back, 3 bases at V and 8 bases at J, with 7 bases in the middle. CDR3 length: 11 residues. CDR1 is MGHDK and CDR2 is SYGVNS in the germline V gene.

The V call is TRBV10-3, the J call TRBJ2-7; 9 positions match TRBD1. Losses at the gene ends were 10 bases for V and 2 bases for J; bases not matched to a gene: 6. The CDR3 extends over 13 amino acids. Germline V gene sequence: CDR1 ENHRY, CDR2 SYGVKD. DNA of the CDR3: TGTGCCACCGGGGACAGGGTACCCTACGAGCAGTACTTC. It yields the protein CATGDRVPYEQYF.

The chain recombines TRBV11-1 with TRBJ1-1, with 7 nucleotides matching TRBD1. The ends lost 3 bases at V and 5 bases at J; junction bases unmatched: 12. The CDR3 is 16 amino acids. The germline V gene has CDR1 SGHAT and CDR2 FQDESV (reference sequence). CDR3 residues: CASSFDLGQATTEAFF. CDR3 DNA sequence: TGTGCCAGCAGCTTCGATCTAGGACAGGCGACAACTGAAGCTTTCTTT.

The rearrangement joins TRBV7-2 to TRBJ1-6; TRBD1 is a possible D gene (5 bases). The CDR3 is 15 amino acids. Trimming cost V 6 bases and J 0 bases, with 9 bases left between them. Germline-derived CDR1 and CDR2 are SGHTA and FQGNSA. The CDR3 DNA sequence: TGTGCCAGCAGACCCGGGGGCTCCTATAATTCACCCCTCCACTTT. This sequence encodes CASRPGGSYNSPLHF.

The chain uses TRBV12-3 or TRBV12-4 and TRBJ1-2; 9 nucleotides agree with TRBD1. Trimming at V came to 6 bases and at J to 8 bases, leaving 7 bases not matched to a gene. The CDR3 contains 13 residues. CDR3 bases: TGTGCCAGCAGGAGGGACAGGGTTGGGGGCTACACCTTC. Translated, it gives CASRRDRVGGYTF.

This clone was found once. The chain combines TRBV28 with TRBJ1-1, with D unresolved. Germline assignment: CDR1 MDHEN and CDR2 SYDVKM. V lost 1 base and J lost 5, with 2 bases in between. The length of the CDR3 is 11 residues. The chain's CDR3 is CASSLSTEAFF. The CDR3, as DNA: TGTGCCAGCAGTTTATCGACTGAAGCTTTCTTT.

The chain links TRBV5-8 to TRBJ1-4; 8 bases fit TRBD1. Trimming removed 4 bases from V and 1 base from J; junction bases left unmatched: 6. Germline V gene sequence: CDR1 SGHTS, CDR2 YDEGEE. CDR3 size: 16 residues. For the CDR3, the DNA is TGTGCCAGCAGCCCTCAGGGGGCTGTAACTAATGAAAAACTGTTTTTT. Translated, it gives CASSPQGAVTNEKLFF.

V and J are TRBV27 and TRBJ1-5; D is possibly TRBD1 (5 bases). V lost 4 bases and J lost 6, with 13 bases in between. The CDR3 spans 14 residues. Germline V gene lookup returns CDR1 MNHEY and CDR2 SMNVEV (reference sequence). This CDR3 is CASSWIGVGQPQHF. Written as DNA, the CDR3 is TGTGCCAGCAGTTGGATAGGGGTGGGTCAGCCCCAGCATTTT.

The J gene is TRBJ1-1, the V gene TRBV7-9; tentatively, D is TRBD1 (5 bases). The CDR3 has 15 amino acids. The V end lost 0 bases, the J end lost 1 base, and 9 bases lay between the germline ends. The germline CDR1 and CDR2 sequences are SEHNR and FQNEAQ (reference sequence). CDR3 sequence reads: CASSLAPTENTEAFF. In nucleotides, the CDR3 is TGTGCCAGCAGCTTAGCCCCGACAGAGAACACTGAAGCTTTCTTT.

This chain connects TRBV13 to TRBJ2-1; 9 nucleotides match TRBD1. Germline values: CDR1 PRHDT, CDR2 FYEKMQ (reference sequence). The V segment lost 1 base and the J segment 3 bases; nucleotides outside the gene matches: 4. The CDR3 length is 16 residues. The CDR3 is CASSLENRGHYNEQFF. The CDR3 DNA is TGTGCCAGCAGCTTAGAAAACAGGGGGCACTACAATGAGCAGTTCTTC.

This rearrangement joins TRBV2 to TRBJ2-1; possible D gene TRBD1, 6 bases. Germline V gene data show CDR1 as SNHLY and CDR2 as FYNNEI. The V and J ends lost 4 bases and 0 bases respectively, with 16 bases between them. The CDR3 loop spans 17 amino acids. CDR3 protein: CASSGTDTSRSYNEQFF. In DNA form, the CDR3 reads TGTGCCAGCAGTGGGACAGACACCTCCCGCTCCTACAATGAGCAGTTCTTC.

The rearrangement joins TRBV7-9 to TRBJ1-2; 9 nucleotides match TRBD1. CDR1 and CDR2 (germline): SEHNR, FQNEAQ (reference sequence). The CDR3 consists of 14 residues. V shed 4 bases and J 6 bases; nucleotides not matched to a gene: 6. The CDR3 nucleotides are TGTGCCAGCAGCTACACGACAGGGGGGGATGGCTACACCTTC. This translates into CASSYTTGGDGYTF.

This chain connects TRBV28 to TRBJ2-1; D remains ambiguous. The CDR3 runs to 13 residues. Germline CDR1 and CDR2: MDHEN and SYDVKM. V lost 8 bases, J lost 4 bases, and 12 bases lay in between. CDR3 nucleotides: TGTGCCAGCTGCCCCGCAGAATACAATGAGCAGTTCTTC. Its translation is CASCPAEYNEQFF.

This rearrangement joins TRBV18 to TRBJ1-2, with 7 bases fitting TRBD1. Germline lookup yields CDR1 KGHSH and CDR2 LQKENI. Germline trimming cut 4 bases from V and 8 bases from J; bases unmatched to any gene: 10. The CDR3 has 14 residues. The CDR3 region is CASSRDLNRGGYTF. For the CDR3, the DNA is TGTGCCAGCTCACGAGACTTGAACAGGGGCGGCTACACCTTC. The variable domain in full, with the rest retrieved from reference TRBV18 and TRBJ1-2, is NAGVMQNPRHLVRRRGQEARLRCSPMKGHSHVYWYRQLPEEGLKFMVYLQKENIIDESGMPKERFSAEFPKEGPSILRIQQVVRGDSAAYFCASSRDLNRGGYTFGSGTRLTVV.

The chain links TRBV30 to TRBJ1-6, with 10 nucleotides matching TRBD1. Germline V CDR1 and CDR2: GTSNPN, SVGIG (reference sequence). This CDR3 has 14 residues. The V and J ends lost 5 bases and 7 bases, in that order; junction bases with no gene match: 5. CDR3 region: CAWVLGQGNSPLHF. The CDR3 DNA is TGTGCCTGGGTCCTGGGACAGGGGAATTCACCCCTCCACTTT.

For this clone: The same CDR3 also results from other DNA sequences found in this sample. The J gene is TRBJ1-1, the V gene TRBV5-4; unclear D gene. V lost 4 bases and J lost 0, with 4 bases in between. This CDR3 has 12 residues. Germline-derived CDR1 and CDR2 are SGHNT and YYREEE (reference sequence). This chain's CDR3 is CASSLLNTEAFF. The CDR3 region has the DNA TGTGCCAGCAGCCTCTTGAACACTGAAGCTTTCTTT.

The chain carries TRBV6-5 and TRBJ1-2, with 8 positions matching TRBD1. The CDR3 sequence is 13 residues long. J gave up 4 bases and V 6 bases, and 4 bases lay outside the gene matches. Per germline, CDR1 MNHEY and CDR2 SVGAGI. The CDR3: CASRFDRGYGYTF. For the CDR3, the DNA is TGTGCCAGCAGATTTGACAGGGGCTATGGCTACACCTTC.

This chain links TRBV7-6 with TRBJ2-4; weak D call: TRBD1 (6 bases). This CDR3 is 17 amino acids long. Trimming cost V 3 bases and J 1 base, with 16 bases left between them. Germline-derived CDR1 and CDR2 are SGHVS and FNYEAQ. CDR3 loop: CASSLPGALGAKNIQYF. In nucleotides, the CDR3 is TGTGCCAGCAGCTTGCCAGGGGCATTGGGGGCCAAAAACATTCAGTACTTC.

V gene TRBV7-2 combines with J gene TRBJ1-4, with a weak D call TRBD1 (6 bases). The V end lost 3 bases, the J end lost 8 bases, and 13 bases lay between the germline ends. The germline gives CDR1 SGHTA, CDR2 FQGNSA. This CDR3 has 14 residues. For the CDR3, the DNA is TGTGCCAGCAGCTTGCCCCAGGGGCGGGAAAAACTGTTTTTT. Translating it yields CASSLPQGREKLFF.

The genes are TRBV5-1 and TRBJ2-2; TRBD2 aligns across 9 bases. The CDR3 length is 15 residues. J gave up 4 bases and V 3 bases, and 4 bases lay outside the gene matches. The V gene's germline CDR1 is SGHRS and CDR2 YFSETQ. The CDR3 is CASSSTSGFTGELFF. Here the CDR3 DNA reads TGCGCCAGCAGCTCGACTAGCGGATTCACCGGGGAGCTGTTTTTT.

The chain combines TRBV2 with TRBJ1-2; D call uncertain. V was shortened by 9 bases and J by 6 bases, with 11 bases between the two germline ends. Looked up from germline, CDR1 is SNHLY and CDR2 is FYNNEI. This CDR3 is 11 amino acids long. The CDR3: CASFSGNGYTF. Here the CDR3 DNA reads TGTGCCAGTTTCTCCGGGAATGGCTACACCTTC.

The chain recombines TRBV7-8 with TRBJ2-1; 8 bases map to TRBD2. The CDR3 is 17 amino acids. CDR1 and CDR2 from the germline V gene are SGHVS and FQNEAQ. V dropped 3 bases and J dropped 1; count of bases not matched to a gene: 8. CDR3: CASSLSSGSASYNEQFF. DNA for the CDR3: TGTGCCAGCAGCTTGTCAAGCGGGAGCGCTTCCTACAATGAGCAGTTCTTC.

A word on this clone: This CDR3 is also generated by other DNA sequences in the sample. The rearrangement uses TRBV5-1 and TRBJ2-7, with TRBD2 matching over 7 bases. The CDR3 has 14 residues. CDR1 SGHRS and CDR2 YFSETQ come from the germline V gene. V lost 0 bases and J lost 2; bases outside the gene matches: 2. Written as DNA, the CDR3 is TGCGCCAGCAGCTTGGATGGGGGGGCCTACGAGCAGTACTTC. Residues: CASSLDGGAYEQYF.

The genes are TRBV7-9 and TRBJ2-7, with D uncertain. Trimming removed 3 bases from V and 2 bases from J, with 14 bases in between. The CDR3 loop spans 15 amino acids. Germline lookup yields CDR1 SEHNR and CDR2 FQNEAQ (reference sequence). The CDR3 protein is CASSLVPSAAYEQYF. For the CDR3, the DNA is TGTGCCAGCAGCTTGGTACCTAGTGCCGCCTACGAGCAGTACTTC.